Included here is one T cell receptor (beta chain) sequence, with context. The entry originates in a study of OX40 agonist ivuxolimab in advanced cancers. Profiling relied on immunoSEQ multiplex PCR, and the TCRdb table lists in-frame clones only, not all of them. The sample has around 60,000 clones; 65% to 85% are singletons. V shed 0 bases and J shed 7 bases, with 18 bases lying between them. This CDR3 spans 16 amino acids. Germline CDR1 is MGHDK and CDR2 is SYGVNS. The chain combines TRBV25-1 with TRBJ1-2, with a weak D call TRBD1 (5 bases). The sequence derives from an adult with an advanced solid tumor such as melanoma, head and neck, liver or kidney cancer. The material sequenced was CD4+ or CD8+ T cells sorted from blood, taken in a trial of the OX40 agonist ivuxolimab. The CDR3 DNA sequence: TGTGCCAGCAGTGAATATAACCCACTCGGACATGGTGGCTACACCTTC. This encodes CASSEYNPLGHGGYTF.